The 30 T cell receptor beta chains in this list originate from one sample, sequenced in a study of blood T cells in healthy people across ages. The second PCR ran about 6 to 11 cycles with a sample-barcoded 5' primer and J-beta primers. Each CDR3 protein is one row after TCRdb ran MiXCR on the 5' RACE reads. In the table there are roughly 830,000 distinct CDR3 sequences, about 59% of which are singletons. Sequencing used blood. The receptor set was obtained from a man aged 25-45 years in good health.

The V call is TRBV7-2, the J call TRBJ2-1; possibly TRBD2 for D (6 bases). Trimming left V 5 bases short and J 1 base short, with 15 bases between. The CDR3 is made up of 16 amino acids. CDR1 and CDR2 from the germline V gene are SGHTA and FQGNSA. The CDR3 spells CASSLLGGTSYNEQFF. The CDR3, as DNA: TGTGCCAGCAGCCTCCTCGGAGGGACGTCCTACAATGAGCAGTTCTTC.

This sequence joins TRBV2 and TRBJ2-4; the match to TRBD2 covers 7 bases. Near its end, the DNA agrees better with TRBJ2-7, so the J call may be wrong. Germline V gene lookup returns CDR1 SNHLY and CDR2 FYNNEI. CDR3 length equals 15 residues. CDR3 region: CASSAYGLGGLEQYF. CDR3 coding DNA: TGTGCCAGCAGTGCCTACGGACTAGGTGGTCTCGAGCAGTACTTC.

This chain connects TRBV6-2 or TRBV6-3 to TRBJ2-7, with a weak D call TRBD1 (6 bases). Germline V lookup: CDR1 MNHEY, CDR2 SVGEGT. The CDR3 has 14 residues. V gave up 10 bases and J gave up 4 bases, with 20 bases separating them. In DNA form, the CDR3 reads TGTGCCACCTCGATGGCTCAGGGGAATTACGAGCAGTACTTC. The encoded protein is CATSMAQGNYEQYF.

This chain links TRBV2 with TRBJ2-7; 10 bases line up with TRBD1. TRBJ2-4 matches the DNA end more closely, so the J call is doubtful. The CDR3 has 15 residues. Germline lookup yields CDR1 SNHLY and CDR2 FYNNEI. The CDR3 DNA follows: TGTGCCAGCGGTCGTACCGGGACAGGGGTAAACATTCAGTACTTC. This translates into CASGRTGTGVNIQYF.

This clonotype showed up just a few times. CDR3 sequence reads: CASSTEEREQFF. Here the CDR3 DNA reads TGTGCCAGCAGCACAGAGGAGCGGGAGCAGTTCTTC. The chain couples TRBV28 to TRBJ2-1; D perhaps matches TRBD2 (5 bases). The CDR3 runs 12 residues. V shed 6 bases and J shed 10 bases, with 13 bases lying between them. The V gene's germline CDR1 is MDHEN and CDR2 SYDVKM.

This clonotype was counted a single time. The gene calls are TRBV20-1 and TRBJ2-7, with 9 positions matching TRBD1. V lost 6 bases and J lost 0; bases outside the gene matches: 21. Germline V gives CDR1 DFQATT, CDR2 SNEGSKA (reference sequence). CDR3 length equals 19 residues. CDR3 sequence reads: CSATEKRGQGPYSSYEQYF. CDR3 nucleotides: TGCAGTGCCACGGAGAAGAGAGGACAGGGGCCATACTCCTCCTACGAGCAGTACTTC.

The DNA for the CDR3 is TGTGCCAGCAGCTCGGCCCTGACTGGCACAGATACGCAGTATTTT. It is translated as CASSSALTGTDTQYF. The J gene is TRBJ2-3, the V gene TRBV6-2 or TRBV6-3; no firm D call. V was shortened by 6 bases and J by 1 base, with 14 bases between the two germline ends. The CDR3 contains 15 residues. Per germline, CDR1 MNHEY and CDR2 SVGEGT.

The V call is TRBV20-1, the J call TRBJ1-2; TRBD1 aligns across 7 bases. The CDR3 runs to 14 residues. The trim removed 5 bases at V and 8 bases at J, leaving 14 bases unmatched. Germline V gives CDR1 DFQATT, CDR2 SNEGSKA (reference sequence). The DNA for the CDR3 is TGCAGTGCTCCTGTCCTAGAGGGGGCAGGAGGCTACACCTTC. The encoded protein is CSAPVLEGAGGYTF.

The genes are TRBV28 and TRBJ2-7, with TRBD1 as a possible D gene (6 bases). Germline-derived CDR1 and CDR2 are MDHEN and SYDVKM. V was shortened by 6 bases and J by 4 bases, with 16 bases between the two germline ends. The CDR3 contains 14 residues. The CDR3: CASRLTGKGYEQYF. The CDR3 DNA reads TGTGCCAGCAGGCTCACAGGGAAGGGTTACGAGCAGTACTTC.

The chain recombines TRBV4-3 with TRBJ2-7; D remains ambiguous. Between the trimmed V and J ends, which lost 1 base and 3 bases, there was a span of 7 bases. CDR1 LGHNA and CDR2 YSLEER come from the germline V gene. The CDR3 is made up of 13 amino acids. The CDR3 reads CASSQGAHYEQYF. In DNA form, the CDR3 reads TGCGCCAGCAGCCAAGGCGCACACTACGAGCAGTACTTC.

There are a few counts of this clonotype. The chain links TRBV19 to TRBJ2-3, with 9 bases lining up with TRBD2. Germline CDR1 LNHDA, CDR2 SQIVND (reference sequence). Unmatched junction bases numbered 12, after V lost 2 bases and J lost 0 bases. The CDR3 loop spans 19 amino acids. DNA for the CDR3: TGTGCCAGTAGTATACGGGGATTAGCGGGAGCTACTAGCACAGATACGCAGTATTTT. Protein sequence: CASSIRGLAGATSTDTQYF.

About this clonotype: At one end, the junction sequence differs from germline, possibly due to a read error. The chain has TRBV3-1 and TRBJ2-5, with 7 positions matching TRBD2. The J call is in doubt because the DNA end fits TRBJ2-7 better. The germline V gene has CDR1 LGHDT and CDR2 YNNKEL (reference sequence). The CDR3 consists of 15 residues. The CDR3 sequence is CASSQEGLYSCEQYF. The DNA of the CDR3 is TGTGCCAGCAGCCAAGAGGGACTATACTCCTGCGAGCAGTACTTC.

The table lists this clonotype with many counts. In DNA, the CDR3 is TGTGCCAGCAGCGTAGGAGGAGCCAAAAACATTCAGTACTTC. It specifies CASSVGGAKNIQYF. V and J are TRBV9 and TRBJ2-4; D unresolved. The CDR3 spans 14 residues. Germline CDR1 reads SGDLS; CDR2 reads YYNGEE. V dropped 0 bases and J dropped 0 bases, with 4 bases sitting between them.

This clonotype was recorded once. This chain uses TRBV27 with TRBJ2-7; the D call may be TRBD1 or TRBD2 (6 bases each). The CDR3 spans 15 residues. Germline assignment: CDR1 MNHEY and CDR2 SMNVEV (reference sequence). Trimming cost V 3 bases and J 3 bases, with 15 bases left between them. CDR3 nucleotides: TGTGCCAGCAGTTTCGGGGGAGGAGGGGGCTACGAGCAGTACTTC. It is translated as CASSFGGGGGYEQYF.

The chain has TRBV25-1 and TRBJ1-4; D is undetermined. Germline lookup yields CDR1 MGHDK and CDR2 SYGVNS. The CDR3 length is 15 residues. Trimming cost V 3 bases and J 8 bases, with 16 bases left between them. CDR3 residues: CASSDTTANLEKLFF. The CDR3, as DNA: TGTGCCAGCAGTGATACGACGGCTAACTTGGAAAAACTGTTTTTT.

There are a few counts of this clonotype. This chain links TRBV5-1 with TRBJ2-7; the D is unclear. Trimming removed 3 bases from V and 3 bases from J, with 10 bases in between. Germline lookup yields CDR1 SGHRS and CDR2 YFSETQ. The CDR3 is 13 amino acids. CDR3 in amino acids: CASSWAPDYEQYF. The CDR3 bases are TGCGCCAGCAGCTGGGCCCCGGACTACGAGCAGTACTTC.

This chain connects TRBV6-5 to TRBJ1-4, with D possibly TRBD1 on 5 matching bases. This CDR3 has 14 residues. V gave up 8 bases and J gave up 4 bases, with 14 bases separating them. CDR1 and CDR2 (germline): MNHEY, SVGAGI. The CDR3 protein is CASSGLSGNEKLFF. In DNA form, the CDR3 reads TGTGCCAGCTCAGGGCTGTCTGGTAATGAAAAACTGTTTTTT.

V gene TRBV4-2 combines with J gene TRBJ2-1, with TRBD2 identical over 7 bases. Germline V lookup: CDR1 LGHNA, CDR2 YNFKEQ. CDR3 length equals 15 residues. Trimming removed 2 bases from V and 8 bases from J; junction bases left unmatched: 9. CDR3 sequence reads: CASSQSAGTTHEQFF. The CDR3 coding sequence is TGTGCCAGCAGCCAAAGCGCCGGGACTACACATGAGCAGTTCTTC.

This clonotype was seen more than once but under ten times. DNA of the CDR3: TGCAGCGTGACACGACAGGGGTACGAGCAGTACTTC. This encodes CSVTRQGYEQYF. V gene TRBV29-1 combines with J gene TRBJ2-7; TRBD1 aligns across 8 bases. With 6 bases clipped from V and 4 bases from J, the junction kept 5 bases outside the gene matches. The V gene's germline CDR1 is SQVTM and CDR2 ANQGSEA. CDR3 length: 12 residues.

In its sample, this clonotype was seen once. The chain recombines TRBV4-1 with TRBJ2-7; TRBD1 aligns across 10 bases. Trimming at V came to 1 base and at J to 7 bases, leaving 10 bases not matched to a gene. The CDR3 has 16 residues. Germline CDR1 is MGHRA and CDR2 is YSYEKL. As DNA, the CDR3 is TGCGCCAGCAGCCAAGTGGGACAGGGGCACCTTAGAGAGCAGTACTTC. It specifies CASSQVGQGHLREQYF.

With regard to this clonotype: Germline is not matched at one junction end, which may reflect a read error. The chain couples TRBV9 to TRBJ2-5; TRBD2 matches 7 bases. The CDR3 covers 15 residues. CDR1 and CDR2 from the germline V gene are SGDLS and YYNGEE. The CDR3 DNA reads TGTGCCAGCAGCGTAGCTGTGACTAGCTACGAGACTCAGTACTTC. This translates into CASSVAVTSYETQYF.

Only a few counts were recorded for this clonotype. The chain carries TRBV20-1 and TRBJ1-2; D remains unclear. This CDR3 is 10 amino acids long. CDR1 DFQATT and CDR2 SNEGSKA come from the germline V gene (reference sequence). Between the trimmed V and J ends, which lost 4 bases and 3 bases, there was a span of 3 bases. CDR3 DNA sequence: TGCAGTGCTACCCACTATGGCTACACCTTC. Protein sequence: CSATHYGYTF.

The genes are TRBV4-2 and TRBJ1-4, with D maybe TRBD1 (5 bases). The CDR3 has 15 residues. The germline V gene has CDR1 LGHNA and CDR2 YNFKEQ. Trimming removed 7 bases from V and 7 bases from J, with 19 bases in between. In DNA form, the CDR3 reads TGTGCCAGCACTACTCTCAGGGAAAGGAGTGAAAAACTGTTTTTT. Translation: CASTTLRERSEKLFF.

V and J are TRBV27 and TRBJ2-3, with D uncertain. V was clipped by 7 bases and J by 7 bases, with 15 bases between them. The CDR3 spans 13 residues. Looked up from germline, CDR1 is MNHEY and CDR2 is SMNVEV (reference sequence). The CDR3 sequence is CASNDAQLHTQYF. As DNA, the CDR3 is TGTGCCAGCAACGACGCCCAGCTCCATACGCAGTATTTT.

The V gene is TRBV6-2 or TRBV6-3, the J gene TRBJ2-1; the D is unclear. V lost 2 bases and J lost 4, with 3 bases in between. Germline V gene lookup returns CDR1 MNHEY and CDR2 SVGEGT. The CDR3 totals 12 residues. CDR3 region: CASSYKYNEQFF. Here the CDR3 DNA reads TGTGCCAGCAGTTACAAGTACAATGAGCAGTTCTTC.

The CDR3: CASTQRGRTSGGSEQFF. The CDR3 bases are TGTGCCAGCACCCAAAGGGGGCGGACTAGCGGGGGGAGTGAGCAGTTCTTC. V gene TRBV7-2 combines with J gene TRBJ2-1; 14 bases are shared with TRBD2. This CDR3 has 17 amino acids. CDR1 is SGHTA, CDR2 FQGNSA, per germline. V was clipped by 7 bases and J by 9 bases; unmatched bases: 14.

This rearrangement joins TRBV28 to TRBJ1-6; D gene ambiguous. The CDR3 runs 13 residues. Per the germline V gene, CDR1 is MDHEN and CDR2 is SYDVKM. Trimming pared 7 bases from V and 6 bases from J, leaving 10 bases between. The CDR3 sequence is CASTGRPNSPLHF. Here the CDR3 DNA reads TGTGCCAGCACTGGGAGACCTAATTCACCCCTCCACTTT. The whole variable domain, filled in from reference TRBV28 and TRBJ1-6, reads DVKVTQSSRYLVKRTGEKVFLECVQDMDHENMFWYRQDPGLGLRLIYFSYDVKMKEKGDIPEGYSVSREKKERFSLILESASTNQTSMYLCASTGRPNSPLHFGNGTRLTVT.

V gene TRBV20-1 combines with J gene TRBJ1-5; D unclear. Germline V gene lookup returns CDR1 DFQATT and CDR2 SNEGSKA (reference sequence). The CDR3 is 15 residues long. Between the trimmed V and J ends, which lost 3 bases and 0 bases, there was a span of 12 bases. CDR3: CSASDGRNSNQPQHF. The DNA for the CDR3 is TGCAGTGCTAGCGATGGACGGAATAGCAATCAGCCCCAGCATTTT.

The rearrangement links TRBV7-9 to TRBJ1-4; D is ambiguous. The germline V and J ends were trimmed by 5 bases and 8 bases, with 6 bases remaining between them. The CDR3 has 11 residues. The germline V gene encodes CDR1 SEHNR and CDR2 FQNEAQ (reference sequence). In DNA form, the CDR3 reads TGTGCCAGCAGCGCCCAGGAAAAACTGTTTTTT. This gives the protein CASSAQEKLFF.

The chain joins TRBV6-6 to TRBJ2-1, with TRBD2 matching 16 bases. CDR1 is MNHNY, CDR2 SVGAGI, per germline (reference sequence). V shed 5 bases, J shed 9 bases, and the junction held 7 bases outside the gene matches. This CDR3 region has 16 residues. The CDR3 reads CASSPWGLAGGIEQFF. The CDR3 coding sequence is TGTGCCAGCAGTCCCTGGGGACTAGCGGGGGGGATTGAGCAGTTCTTC.